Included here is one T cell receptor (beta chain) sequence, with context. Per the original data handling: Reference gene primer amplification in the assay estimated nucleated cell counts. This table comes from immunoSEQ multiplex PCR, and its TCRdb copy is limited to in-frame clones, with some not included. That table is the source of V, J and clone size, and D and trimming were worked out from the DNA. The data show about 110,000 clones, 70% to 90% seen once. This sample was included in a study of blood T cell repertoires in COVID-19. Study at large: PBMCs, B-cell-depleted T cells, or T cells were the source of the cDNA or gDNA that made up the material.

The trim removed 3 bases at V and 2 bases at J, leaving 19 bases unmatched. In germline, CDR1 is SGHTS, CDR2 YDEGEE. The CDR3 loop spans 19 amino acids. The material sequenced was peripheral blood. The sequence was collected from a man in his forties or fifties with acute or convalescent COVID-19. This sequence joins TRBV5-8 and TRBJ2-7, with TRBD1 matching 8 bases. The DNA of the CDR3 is TGTGCCAGCAGCTGGAACAGGGGGAGTCCTTCATTATTAGCCTACGAGCAGTACTTC. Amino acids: CASSWNRGSPSLLAYEQYF.